Shown below are 26 T cell receptor beta chains from a single sample sequenced in a study of identical twins. TCRdb processed the 5' RACE reads anew with MiXCR; each CDR3 protein has one entry. The repertoire holds some 900,000 distinct CDR3 sequences, with roughly an eighth as singletons. The sample was also reused in another study, on yellow fever vaccine responses in identical twins.

Sequencing used PBMCs. The receptors were sampled from a woman between 18 and 29 years old in good health.

This clonotype was counted only a few times. The genes are TRBV2 and TRBJ1-1; D is unresolved. Germline V gene data show CDR1 as SNHLY and CDR2 as FYNNEI. The CDR3 spans 14 residues. The V end was cut by 4 bases, the J end by 0 bases, with 9 bases between. The CDR3 region is CASSVQSLNTEAFF. CDR3 in DNA: TGTGCCAGCAGTGTGCAGAGTTTGAACACTGAAGCTTTCTTT.

This chain joins TRBV19 and TRBJ2-7; TRBD2 matches 11 bases. V shed 6 bases, J shed 4 bases, and the junction held 5 bases outside the gene matches. Germline-derived CDR1 and CDR2 are LNHDA and SQIVND (reference sequence). This CDR3 is built from 14 residues. This CDR3 reads CASRVTSGRYEQYF. In DNA, the CDR3 is TGTGCCAGTAGGGTAACTAGCGGGAGATACGAGCAGTACTTC.

This clonotype was recorded a few times. V is TRBV20-1 and J is TRBJ2-3, with TRBD1 matching over 7 bases. The CDR3 totals 16 residues. The germline V gene has CDR1 DFQATT and CDR2 SNEGSKA (reference sequence). Trimming cost V 0 bases and J 4 bases; bases outside gene matches: 10. CDR3 nucleotide sequence: TGCAGTGCTAGAGATTTTACAGGGGAAGGCTCAGATACGCAGTATTTT. It specifies CSARDFTGEGSDTQYF.

V gene TRBV12-3 or TRBV12-4 combines with J gene TRBJ2-1; D gene uncertain. V dropped 7 bases and J dropped 4 bases, with 17 bases sitting between them. This CDR3 spans 15 amino acids. CDR3 in amino acids: CASNPQDGQYNEQFF. The CDR3 DNA reads as TGTGCCAGCAACCCGCAAGATGGGCAATACAATGAGCAGTTCTTC.

This clonotype was seen more than once but under ten times. The chain combines TRBV2 with TRBJ2-5; tentative D call: TRBD1 (7 bases). Trimming pared 4 bases from V and 4 bases from J, leaving 22 bases between. The CDR3 sequence is 17 residues long. In germline, CDR1 is SNHLY, CDR2 FYNNEI. The CDR3 coding sequence is TGTGCCAGCAGTGGAGGGGGGACAGCGCATCTTGCAGAGACCCAGTACTTC. Translating it yields CASSGGGTAHLAETQYF.

The chain joins TRBV6-2 or TRBV6-3 to TRBJ2-3, with 8 bases fitting TRBD2. Germline CDR1 and CDR2: MNHEY and SVGEGT. This CDR3 has 20 amino acids. The V and J ends lost 0 bases and 2 bases, in that order; junction bases with no gene match: 16. The CDR3 region has the DNA TGTGCCAGCAGTTACTCGAGTAGTCGGGGGGGTACTCGAAACACAGATACGCAGTATTTT. Amino acids: CASSYSSSRGGTRNTDTQYF.

There are many counts of this clonotype. The chain couples TRBV29-1 to TRBJ1-4; D is perhaps TRBD1 (5 bases). CDR1 SQVTM and CDR2 ANQGSEA come from the germline V gene. V gave up 6 bases and J gave up 7 bases, with 18 bases separating them. This CDR3 has 14 residues. CDR3 sequence (DNA): TGCAGCGTCAAGGGGCCTAGGTACGGTGAAAAACTGTTTTTT. This codes for CSVKGPRYGEKLFF.

This clonotype showed up just a few times. The V and J genes are TRBV10-3 and TRBJ2-7; D possibly corresponds to TRBD2 (7 bases). V lost 0 bases and J 9 bases, leaving 12 bases between the germline ends. This CDR3 is 13 amino acids long. CDR1 is ENHRY and CDR2 is SYGVKD in the germline V gene. The CDR3 coding sequence is TGTGCCATCAGTGAGTCGCGGGGGCAGGTGCAGTACTTC. It specifies CAISESRGQVQYF.

This clonotype was seen at least ten times. The chain has TRBV15 and TRBJ1-4; a possible D gene is TRBD1 (5 bases). Germline loops: CDR1 LNHNV, CDR2 YYDKDF (reference sequence). Between the trimmed V and J ends, which lost 1 base and 6 bases, there was a span of 9 bases. CDR3 length: 14 residues. The CDR3 loop is CATSRGGEDEKLFF. The CDR3 coding sequence is TGTGCCACCAGCAGAGGAGGGGAGGATGAAAAACTGTTTTTT.

Only a few counts were recorded for this clonotype. V is TRBV12-3 or TRBV12-4 and J is TRBJ1-5; no clear D. Trimming left V 0 bases short and J 4 bases short, with 10 bases between. This CDR3 is built from 15 residues. The CDR3 nucleotides read TGTGCCAGCAGTTTAGCCTACGGGTGGAATCAGCCCCAGCATTTT. Its protein product is CASSLAYGWNQPQHF.

This clonotype was seen repeatedly, ten times or more. The gene calls are TRBV12-3 or TRBV12-4 and TRBJ1-1; TRBD1 matches at 10 bases. With V trimmed by 6 bases and J by 7 bases, 8 bases remained unmatched. CDR3 length: 14 residues. CDR3 coding DNA: TGTGCCAGCAGACAGGGGACAGGGGACCTTGAAGCTTTCTTT. Residues: CASRQGTGDLEAFF.

Remarks on this clonotype: At one end the junction does not follow the germline gene, possibly because of a read error. The V and J genes are TRBV12-3 or TRBV12-4 and TRBJ1-1; D is possibly TRBD1 (5 bases). The CDR3 totals 14 residues. CDR3 DNA: TGTGCCAGCAGTCTAGCCGGGACTCCCTTGGGGGCTTTCTTT. This codes for CASSLAGTPLGAFF.

The chain joins TRBV6-1 to TRBJ2-5, with 7 bases lining up with TRBD2. With V trimmed by 6 bases and J by 2 bases, 6 bases remained unmatched. Germline V gene data show CDR1 as MNHNS and CDR2 as SASEGT. The CDR3 contains 14 residues. CDR3 region: CASRPGLTQETQYF. For the CDR3, the DNA is TGTGCCAGCAGACCGGGACTAACGCAAGAGACCCAGTACTTC.

The rearrangement uses TRBV12-3 or TRBV12-4 and TRBJ2-7; D is possibly TRBD1 or TRBD2 (5 bases each). CDR3 length equals 15 residues. Trimming removed 2 bases from V and 3 bases from J, with 14 bases in between. CDR3 sequence: CASSLLVGPNYEQYF. The CDR3 bases are TGTGCCAGCAGTTTACTCGTGGGACCGAACTACGAGCAGTACTTC.

For the CDR3, the DNA is TGCAGTGCTAGACCGGCGAGGGGTCGGTTGGACACTGAAGCTTTCTTT. This gives the protein CSARPARGRLDTEAFF. The V gene is TRBV20-1, the J gene TRBJ1-1, with D possibly being TRBD1 (5 bases). Germline V CDR1 and CDR2: DFQATT, SNEGSKA (reference sequence). This CDR3 contains 16 residues. Trimming took off 2 bases at V and 3 bases at J, with 19 bases between the two ends.

This clonotype was seen more than once but under ten times. V is TRBV12-3 or TRBV12-4 and J is TRBJ2-2; D call uncertain. V dropped 3 bases and J dropped 2 bases, with 7 bases sitting between them. The CDR3 loop spans 14 amino acids. CDR3 coding DNA: TGTGCCAGCAGTTTCCAGGTTAACACCGGGGAGCTGTTTTTT. Translation: CASSFQVNTGELFF.

Only a few counts were recorded for this clonotype. The chain carries TRBV3-1 and TRBJ1-1, with a tentative D call TRBD1 (6 bases). The CDR3 runs to 15 residues. The germline V gene encodes CDR1 LGHDT and CDR2 YNNKEL (reference sequence). The ends were cut back, 7 bases at V and 6 bases at J, with 21 bases in the middle. As DNA, the CDR3 is TGTGCCAGCATCCCCGATGGGGGGGCACGTTCTGAAGCTTTCTTT. Its protein is CASIPDGGARSEAFF. The complete variable domain, with remaining parts taken from reference TRBV3-1 and TRBJ1-1, reads DTAVSQTPKYLVTQMGNDKSIKCEQNLGHDTMYWYKQDSKKFLKIMFSYNNKELIINETVPNRFSPKSPDKAHLNLHINSLELGDSAVYFCASIPDGGARSEAFFGQGTRLTVV.

This clonotype was seen only a few times. This rearrangement joins TRBV3-1 to TRBJ1-3, with D uncertain. The V gene lost 4 bases and the J gene lost 1 base, with 5 bases spanning the gap. This CDR3 contains 13 residues. Germline V gene lookup returns CDR1 LGHDT and CDR2 YNNKEL (reference sequence). This chain's CDR3 is CASSPRSGNTIYF. The CDR3, as DNA: TGTGCCAGCAGCCCAAGGTCTGGAAACACCATATATTTT.

There are a few counts of this clonotype. The chain is built from TRBV4-1 and TRBJ1-3; D unclear. Trimming took off 1 base at V and 0 bases at J, with 13 bases between the two ends. CDR3 length: 17 residues. Germline lookup yields CDR1 MGHRA and CDR2 YSYEKL. The DNA for the CDR3 is TGCGCCAGCAGCCAAGTCGGGCGGGTTGCCTCTGGAAACACCATATATTTT. It translates to CASSQVGRVASGNTIYF.

The table lists this clonotype with many counts. The V gene is TRBV5-1, the J gene TRBJ2-2; perhaps TRBD2 as D (5 bases). V lost 6 bases to trimming and J lost 3 bases, with 15 bases between them. This CDR3 spans 15 amino acids. CDR1 is SGHRS and CDR2 is YFSETQ in the germline V gene. CDR3 residues: CASTILTDYTGELFF. For the CDR3, the DNA is TGCGCCAGCACCATCTTAACGGACTACACCGGGGAGCTGTTTTTT.

This clonotype was detected only a few times. The rearrangement uses TRBV3-1 and TRBJ2-5; D is unclear. The CDR3 runs 17 residues. Between the trimmed V and J ends, which lost 0 bases and 1 base, there was a span of 15 bases. From germline, CDR1 is LGHDT and CDR2 YNNKEL (reference sequence). The CDR3 region has the DNA TGTGCCAGCAGCCAAGAATCCCCCGCGGCCCTCCAAGAGACCCAGTACTTC. Translating gives CASSQESPAALQETQYF.

The rearrangement joins TRBV6-1 to TRBJ2-7, with D possibly TRBD1 on 7 matching bases. V was shortened by 10 bases and J by 3 bases, with 19 bases between the two germline ends. The CDR3 length is 14 residues. CDR1 MNHNS and CDR2 SASEGT come from the germline V gene. CDR3 loop: CATSRGVAHYEQYV. CDR3 sequence (DNA): TGTGCCACCTCCAGGGGGGTAGCACACTACGAGCAGTACGTC.

This clonotype turned up a few times. This chain uses TRBV5-1 with TRBJ2-1; D may match TRBD1 or TRBD2 (6 bases each). This CDR3 is 15 amino acids long. Germline-derived CDR1 and CDR2 are SGHRS and YFSETQ. Trimming took 0 bases from V and 5 from J, leaving 12 bases between them. DNA for the CDR3: TGCGCCAGCAGCTTGGAGGGGGGACGGAACAATGAGCAGTTCTTC. Residues: CASSLEGGRNNEQFF. The full variable domain, completed using reference TRBV5-1 and TRBJ2-1, is KAGVTQTPRYLIKTRGQQVTLSCSPISGHRSVSWYQQTPGQGLQFLFEYFSETQRNKGNFPGRFSGRQFSNSRSEMNVSTLELGDSALYLCASSLEGGRNNEQFFGPGTRLTVL.

The chain is built from TRBV27 and TRBJ2-2; perhaps TRBD1 as D (5 bases). V gave up 4 bases and J gave up 9 bases, with 15 bases separating them. The CDR3 runs to 14 residues. Per germline, CDR1 MNHEY and CDR2 SMNVEV (reference sequence). CDR3 residues: CASSSRQGSRELFF. DNA of the CDR3: TGTGCCAGCAGTTCCCGGCAGGGCTCCAGGGAGCTGTTTTTT.

This chain uses TRBV20-1 with TRBJ2-7; 8 positions agree with TRBD2. Germline V CDR1 and CDR2: DFQATT, SNEGSKA (reference sequence). The CDR3 is 14 amino acids. After removal of 6 bases from V and 5 bases from J, the junction contained 12 bases not matched to a gene. The CDR3 DNA reads TGCAGTGCACCAAGCGGGAGAGGTTTCAACGAGCAGTACTTC. Encoded protein: CSAPSGRGFNEQYF.

The chain recombines TRBV7-9 with TRBJ2-2, with D possibly TRBD1 on 6 matching bases. The length of the CDR3 is 17 residues. V lost 7 bases and J 2 bases, leaving 20 bases between the germline ends. Germline values: CDR1 SEHNR, CDR2 FQNEAQ (reference sequence). The DNA of the CDR3 is TGTGCCAGCACCCAGGGGAGCGAGGGGAGAAACACCGGGGAGCTGTTTTTT. This gives the protein CASTQGSEGRNTGELFF. The full variable domain, its missing parts supplied by reference TRBV7-9 and TRBJ2-2, is DTGVSQNPRHKITKRGQNVTFRCDPISEHNRLYWYRQTLGQGPEFLTYFQNEAQLEKSRLLSDRFSAERPKGSFSTLEIQRTEQGDSAMYLCASTQGSEGRNTGELFFGEGSRLTVL.